This passage covers 30 T cell receptor beta chains from one sample sequenced in a study of blood T cell repertoires in COVID-19. Here immunoSEQ multiplex PCR was the method, and the copy in TCRdb shows in-frame clones only, minus some. Here the sample spans about 270,000 clones, about 89% being singletons. Sequenced: PBMCs or T cells enriched from blood (not recorded which). The receptors come from a young woman who had recovered from COVID-19.

This chain connects TRBV29-1 to TRBJ1-2; perhaps TRBD1 as D (6 bases). CDR3 size: 13 residues. The ends were cut back, 4 bases at V and 2 bases at J, with 11 bases in the middle. Looked up from germline, CDR1 is SQVTM and CDR2 is ANQGSEA. CDR3 bases: TGCAGCGTTGTCAGGGGCTCCAACTATGGCTACACCTTC. The encoded protein is CSVVRGSNYGYTF. Drawing the rest from reference TRBV29-1 and TRBJ1-2, the complete variable domain is SAVISQKPSRDICQRGTSLTIQCQVDSQVTMMFWYRQQPGQSLTLIATANQGSEATYESGFVIDKFPISRPNLTFSTLTVSNMSPEDSSIYLCSVVRGSNYGYTFGSGTRLTVV.

The chain recombines TRBV4-1 with TRBJ1-2; 8 bases map to TRBD1. The CDR3 is made up of 14 amino acids. Germline lookup yields CDR1 MGHRA and CDR2 YSYEKL. V shed 6 bases, J shed 7 bases, and the junction held 10 bases outside the gene matches. CDR3: CASSPDRVARGYTF. CDR3 DNA sequence: TGCGCCAGCAGTCCGGACAGGGTTGCACGTGGCTACACCTTC.

This sequence joins TRBV5-6 and TRBJ1-1; 8 positions match TRBD1. Per germline, CDR1 SGHDT and CDR2 YYEEEE. V trimming: 2 bases; J trimming: 11 bases; junction bases outside the gene matches: 8. There are 13 residues in the CDR3. This CDR3 is CASSFRTGIDAFF. The CDR3 coding sequence is TGTGCCAGCAGCTTCCGGACAGGGATTGACGCTTTCTTT.

The rearrangement uses TRBV6-6 and TRBJ1-1; D is undetermined. Germline V gene sequence: CDR1 MNHNY, CDR2 SVGAGI (reference sequence). V gave up 1 base and J gave up 3 bases, with 6 bases separating them. This CDR3 contains 13 residues. The CDR3 protein is CASSYYRDTEAFF. CDR3 bases: TGTGCCAGCAGTTACTATAGAGACACTGAAGCTTTCTTT.

The chain carries TRBV5-6 and TRBJ1-2; D gene ambiguous. Trimming stripped 4 bases from V and 4 bases from J, with 17 bases between. Germline V gives CDR1 SGHDT, CDR2 YYEEEE. CDR3 size: 15 residues. In nucleotides, the CDR3 is TGTGCCAGCAGCCCTATGACGGGGTTCGGCTATGGCTACACCTTC. Protein product: CASSPMTGFGYGYTF. Together with reference TRBV5-6 and TRBJ1-2, the CDR3 gives the full variable domain: DAGVTQSPTHLIKTRGQQVTLRCSPKSGHDTVSWYQQALGQGPQFIFQYYEEEERQRGNFPDRFSGHQFPNYSSELNVNALLLGDSALYLCASSPMTGFGYGYTFGSGTRLTVV.

There are a few counts of this clone. The V gene is TRBV3-1 (or the pseudogene TRBV3-2), the J gene TRBJ1-1, with TRBD1 as a possible D gene (5 bases). Germline CDR1 LGHDT, CDR2 YNNKEL (reference sequence). The ends were cut back, 4 bases at V and 1 base at J, with 13 bases in the middle. CDR3 length equals 15 residues. The CDR3 region is CASSPPSTGNTEAFF. The DNA for the CDR3 is TGTGCCAGCAGCCCACCCTCAACAGGGAACACTGAAGCTTTCTTT.

This chain joins TRBV27 and TRBJ1-2, with D perhaps matching TRBD1 (5 bases). This CDR3 is 13 amino acids long. CDR1 and CDR2 from the germline V gene are MNHEY and SMNVEV (reference sequence). The V and J ends lost 2 bases and 4 bases respectively, with 8 bases between them. Here the CDR3 DNA reads TGTGCCAGCAGTTTAGCCCAGGGCTATGGCTACACCTTC. Translated, it gives CASSLAQGYGYTF.

The chain combines TRBV7-9 with TRBJ2-7, with 8 bases lining up with TRBD2. Germline CDR1 reads SEHNR; CDR2 reads FQNEAQ (reference sequence). The CDR3 extends over 14 amino acids. The V segment lost 6 bases and the J segment 2 bases; nucleotides outside the gene matches: 6. The CDR3 loop is CASRVAGPTYEQYF. CDR3 nucleotide sequence: TGTGCCAGCAGGGTAGCGGGGCCCACCTACGAGCAGTACTTC.

This rearrangement joins TRBV5-6 to TRBJ1-2, with 10 bases matching TRBD1. This CDR3 has 16 residues. The trim removed 4 bases at V and 4 bases at J, leaving 10 bases unmatched. Per the germline V gene, CDR1 is SGHDT and CDR2 is YYEEEE. CDR3 sequence: CASSPPGQGGGYGYTF. DNA for the CDR3: TGTGCCAGCAGCCCGCCCGGACAGGGGGGGGGCTATGGCTACACCTTC.

The V gene is TRBV11-3, the J gene TRBJ2-4, with TRBD1 matching over 10 bases. Per the germline V gene, CDR1 is SGHNT and CDR2 is YENEEA. CDR3 size: 15 residues. Trimming removed 4 bases from V and 6 bases from J; junction bases left unmatched: 6. CDR3 bases: TGTGCCAGCAGCTGGGGACAGGGGATCCGAAACATTCAGTACTTC. This sequence encodes CASSWGQGIRNIQYF.

The V call is TRBV7-9, the J call TRBJ2-1; the D gene is possibly TRBD1 (5 bases). Trimming cost V 1 base and J 5 bases, with 6 bases left between them. This CDR3 has 13 amino acids. CDR1 and CDR2 (germline): SEHNR, FQNEAQ (reference sequence). CDR3 nucleotide sequence: TGTGCCAGCAGCTTAGTGACAGACAATGAGCAGTTCTTC. Its protein product is CASSLVTDNEQFF.

The gene calls are TRBV5-1 and TRBJ2-1; weak D call: TRBD2 (6 bases). The CDR3 has 15 amino acids. CDR1 is SGHRS, CDR2 YFSETQ, per germline. V gave up 2 bases and J gave up 4 bases, with 13 bases separating them. The CDR3 bases are TGCGCCAGCAGCTTCTATTCCGGGGGATACAATGAGCAGTTCTTC. It yields the protein CASSFYSGGYNEQFF.

J is TRBJ2-7 and V is TRBV2, with 10 bases aligning to TRBD2. CDR3 length equals 17 residues. CDR1 SNHLY and CDR2 FYNNEI come from the germline V gene. V was pared by 3 bases and J by 2 bases, with 10 bases of the junction left unmatched. In DNA, the CDR3 is TGTGCCAGCAGTGACACATCCCCAGCGGGAGGGACCTACGAGCAGTACTTC. It yields the protein CASSDTSPAGGTYEQYF.

The chain uses TRBV7-8 and TRBJ1-4, with D possibly matching TRBD1 (6 bases). CDR3 length equals 17 residues. V dropped 0 bases and J dropped 8 bases, with 19 bases sitting between them. Germline lookup yields CDR1 SGHVS and CDR2 FQNEAQ. The CDR3 nucleotides read TGTGCCAGCAGCTTAGCCGTAGGACAGAGGGTTCAGGAAAAACTGTTTTTT. Translated: CASSLAVGQRVQEKLFF.

The sample holds one count of this clone. J is TRBJ1-6 and V is TRBV5-1, with a tentative D call TRBD1 (5 bases). Trimming cost V 4 bases and J 7 bases, with 18 bases left between them. This CDR3 is 16 amino acids long. Germline V gene data show CDR1 as SGHRS and CDR2 as YFSETQ. This CDR3 is CASSDDPGLTNSPLHF. Here the CDR3 DNA reads TGCGCCAGCAGCGATGACCCGGGACTTACCAATTCACCCCTCCACTTT.

The V gene is TRBV2, the J gene TRBJ1-1; possibly TRBD1 for D (6 bases). Germline CDR1 reads SNHLY; CDR2 reads FYNNEI. Trimming left V 7 bases short and J 0 bases short, with 15 bases between. The CDR3 contains 15 residues. Here the CDR3 DNA reads TGTGCCAGCACCTCCCGGGGGGCTATGAACACTGAAGCTTTCTTT. Encoded protein: CASTSRGAMNTEAFF. Supplemented by reference TRBV2 and TRBJ1-1, the full variable domain reads EPEVTQTPSHQVTQMGQEVILRCVPISNHLYFYWYRQILGQKVEFLVSFYNNEISEKSEIFDDQFSVERPDGSNFTLKIRSTKLEDSAMYFCASTSRGAMNTEAFFGQGTRLTVV.

This chain joins TRBV2 and TRBJ2-5, with 10 bases matching TRBD2. The CDR3 has 15 residues. Trimming at V came to 4 bases and at J to 5 bases, leaving 7 bases not matched to a gene. Germline V gives CDR1 SNHLY, CDR2 FYNNEI. The CDR3 nucleotides are TGTGCCAGCAGTGGGGCTAGCGGGGGCCGGGAGACCCAGTACTTC. Translated, it gives CASSGASGGRETQYF.

V and J are TRBV11-3 and TRBJ2-3; 10 bases fit TRBD2. Germline-derived CDR1 and CDR2 are SGHNT and YENEEA. J was trimmed by 1 base and V by 5 bases; bases with no gene match: 9. The CDR3 is 17 residues long. CDR3 bases: TGTGCCAGCAGCCCCCGACTAGCGGGTCTTGGCACAGATACGCAGTATTTT. The encoded protein is CASSPRLAGLGTDTQYF. Looking up the rest from reference TRBV11-3 and TRBJ2-3 gives the full variable domain: EAGVVQSPRYKIIEKKQPVAFWCNPISGHNTLYWYLQNLGQGPELLIRYENEEAVDDSQLPKDRFSAERLKGVDSTLKIQPAELGDSAVYLCASSPRLAGLGTDTQYFGPGTRLTVL.

J is TRBJ2-3 and V is TRBV5-4, with D uncertain. The germline V gene has CDR1 SGHNT and CDR2 YYREEE (reference sequence). V gave up 1 base and J gave up 0 bases, with 9 bases separating them. This CDR3 contains 15 residues. The CDR3 protein is CASSLTDPSTDTQYF. The CDR3 DNA follows: TGTGCCAGCAGCTTGACAGATCCTAGCACAGATACGCAGTATTTT. The variable domain in full, with the rest retrieved from reference TRBV5-4 and TRBJ2-3, is ETGVTQSPTHLIKTRGQQVTLRCSSQSGHNTVSWYQQALGQGPQFIFQYYREEENGRGNFPPRFSGLQFPNYSSELNVNALELDDSALYLCASSLTDPSTDTQYFGPGTRLTVL.

This clone appeared a few times. The J gene is TRBJ2-1, the V gene TRBV6-2 or TRBV6-3, with D hard to call. V lost 2 bases and J 2 bases, leaving 13 bases between the germline ends. This CDR3 is built from 16 residues. Germline loops: CDR1 MNHEY, CDR2 SVGEGT. This CDR3 is CASSYDTRKTYNEQFF. The CDR3, as DNA: TGTGCCAGCAGTTACGACACCCGGAAAACCTACAATGAGCAGTTCTTC.

This clone was observed once. The chain uses TRBV7-9 and TRBJ2-3; TRBD2 is a possible D gene (5 bases). The CDR3 has 14 amino acids. Germline V CDR1 and CDR2: SEHNR, FQNEAQ (reference sequence). V was pared by 5 bases and J by 5 bases, with 14 bases between. CDR3: CASSTKMGRDTQYF. DNA for the CDR3: TGTGCCAGCAGCACTAAGATGGGGAGAGATACGCAGTATTTT.

This sequence joins TRBV9 and TRBJ2-5; 7 bases are a match to TRBD1. The germline gives CDR1 SGDLS, CDR2 YYNGEE. The CDR3 loop spans 13 amino acids. V gave up 4 bases and J gave up 1 base; unmatched junction bases: 1. The CDR3 spells CASSRDSQETQYF. As DNA, the CDR3 is TGTGCCAGCAGCAGGGACAGCCAAGAGACCCAGTACTTC.

V gene TRBV28 combines with J gene TRBJ1-2; D gene ambiguous. The CDR3 loop spans 17 amino acids. Germline assignment: CDR1 MDHEN and CDR2 SYDVKM. The V and J ends lost 2 bases and 4 bases respectively, with 20 bases between them. CDR3 bases: TGTGCCAGCAGTTTAGGGGATCCCGGGGAAGGGCTCTATGGCTACACCTTC. It specifies CASSLGDPGEGLYGYTF.

This chain connects TRBV7-6 to TRBJ2-3; 7 bases map to TRBD2. The CDR3 is 15 residues long. J lost 2 bases, V lost 5 bases, and 7 bases had no gene match. The germline V gene has CDR1 SGHVS and CDR2 FNYEAQ. The CDR3 loop reads CASSHFQRDTDTQYF. The CDR3 DNA sequence: TGTGCCAGCAGCCACTTCCAGCGGGACACAGATACGCAGTATTTT.

The chain couples TRBV4-1 to TRBJ1-6; 8 nucleotides align to TRBD1. The CDR3 is 18 residues long. Germline CDR1 is MGHRA and CDR2 is YSYEKL. J gave up 0 bases and V 6 bases, and 10 bases lay outside the gene matches. CDR3 in amino acids: CASRSGQGRISYNSPLHF. CDR3 coding DNA: TGCGCCAGCAGATCCGGACAGGGTAGAATCTCCTATAATTCACCCCTCCACTTT.

This sequence joins TRBV7-3 and TRBJ2-1; 10 bases are shared with TRBD2. The CDR3 is 18 residues long. Germline V CDR1 and CDR2: SGHTA, FQGTGA. V gave up 1 base and J gave up 8 bases; unmatched junction bases: 14. CDR3: CASSLIGALAGEGHEQFF. The CDR3 coding sequence is TGTGCCAGCAGCTTAATTGGGGCCCTAGCGGGAGAGGGCCATGAGCAGTTCTTC. The complete variable domain, with remaining parts taken from reference TRBV7-3 and TRBJ2-1, reads GAGVSQTPSNKVTEKGKYVELRCDPISGHTALYWYRQSLGQGPEFLIYFQGTGAADDSGLPNDRFFAVRPEGSVSTLKIQRTERGDSAVYLCASSLIGALAGEGHEQFFGPGTRLTVL.

This clone has just one count. The DNA of the CDR3 is TGTGCCAGCAGCTTGACTAGCGGCACCGGGGAGCTGTTTTTT. This codes for CASSLTSGTGELFF. V gene TRBV11-3 combines with J gene TRBJ2-2; 9 bases are a match to TRBD2. In germline, CDR1 is SGHNT, CDR2 YENEEA. Trimming removed 3 bases from V and 4 bases from J; junction bases left unmatched: 0. This CDR3 spans 14 amino acids.

The V call is TRBV7-9, the J call TRBJ2-1; D ambiguous. V gave up 8 bases and J gave up 0 bases, with 11 bases separating them. Germline CDR1 reads SEHNR; CDR2 reads FQNEAQ (reference sequence). This CDR3 is 14 amino acids long. Written as DNA, the CDR3 is TGTGCCAGCTCCCGTTCTAGCTCCTACAATGAGCAGTTCTTC. It encodes CASSRSSSYNEQFF.

This rearrangement joins TRBV20-1 to TRBJ1-1, with D unclear. The V gene lost 1 base and the J gene lost 6 bases, with 6 bases spanning the gap. Germline-derived CDR1 and CDR2 are DFQATT and SNEGSKA (reference sequence). The CDR3 is 11 residues long. The CDR3 here is CSARAKSEAFF. CDR3 nucleotide sequence: TGCAGTGCTAGAGCAAAATCTGAAGCTTTCTTT.

V and J are TRBV5-1 and TRBJ2-1; 7 bases are a match to TRBD2. The CDR3 runs to 16 residues. Germline lookup yields CDR1 SGHRS and CDR2 YFSETQ. V shed 2 bases and J 0 bases; nucleotides not matched to a gene: 5. Here the CDR3 DNA reads TGCGCCAGCAGCTTTCAGCGGGATCGCTCCTACAATGAGCAGTTCTTC. Protein sequence: CASSFQRDRSYNEQFF.